The clone carrying this TCR beta chain was detected only a few times. Its antigen is undetermined. Germline lookup yields CDR1 SGDLS and CDR2 YYNGEE. This CDR3 contains 17 residues. Germline trimming cut 0 bases from V and 4 bases from J; bases unmatched to any gene: 10. These data come from a study of memory B cells and T cells in multiple sclerosis. Clones were sequenced by immunoSEQ multiplex PCR, and TCRdb holds only the in-frame ones, with some missing. Altogether fewer than 9,500 clones are present, roughly 64% being singletons, with the ten largest covering 25% to 40%. Findings and caveats of the study: Shared clonotype counts depended on differing compartment clone-set sizes and were normalized.

The clonotype was recovered from a human donor with multiple sclerosis. The sample comprised memory (CD45RO+) CD8+ T cells from blood. The chain carries TRBV9 and TRBJ2-3; TRBD2 agrees at 8 bases. Written as DNA, the CDR3 is TGTGCCAGCAGCGTAGGCTTGCGGGAGGATTTCGCAGATACGCAGTATTTT. Translating it yields CASSVGLREDFADTQYF.